This T cell receptor (beta chain) was obtained from a study of technical replicates of blood from a few donors. Produced via immunoSEQ multiplex PCR; TCRdb's table is partial and in-frame only. The sample has tens of thousands of clones, around 95% seen once. Germline V gene data show CDR1 as LGHNA and CDR2 as YNFKEQ. The CDR3 length is 14 residues. V was trimmed by 1 base and J by 1 base, leaving 7 bases between them. The chain recombines TRBV4-2 with TRBJ2-5; D not certain. The TCR was taken from a human donor in good health. Some clones in this sample may be carry-over from other donors' samples. Input material: PBMCs. The CDR3 sequence: CASSQGSGQETQYF. For the CDR3, the DNA is TGTGCCAGCAGCCAAGGGAGTGGCCAAGAGACCCAGTACTTC.